The 12 T cell receptor beta chains presented below share a single source sample, sequenced in a study of T cells after yellow fever vaccination. TCRdb recomputed calls from the 5' RACE reads with MiXCR, one row per CDR3 protein. The repertoire has under 300,000 distinct CDR3 sequences, 13% of them found once; the top ten carry roughly 0.5%. Sample: CD4+ T cells sorted from PBMCs, taken 45 days after the yellow fever booster vaccination. These receptors were collected from a man aged 25-45 years who received the YFV17D yellow fever vaccine.

The V gene is TRBV9, the J gene TRBJ1-2, with unresolved D. Germline CDR1 reads SGDLS; CDR2 reads YYNGEE. This CDR3 is built from 18 residues. Trimming cost V 0 bases and J 4 bases, with 22 bases left between them. For the CDR3, the DNA is TGTGCCAGCAGCGTAGAGTCGGGCAGGCGGCGAAGCGCCTATGGCTACACCTTC. As protein: CASSVESGRRRSAYGYTF. Full variable domain (remainder filled in from reference TRBV9 and TRBJ1-2): DSGVTQTPKHLITATGQRVTLRCSPRSGDLSVYWYQQSLDQGLQFLIQYYNGEERAKGNILERFSAQQFPDLHSELNLSSLELGDSALYFCASSVESGRRRSAYGYTFGSGTRLTVV.

This clonotype was counted between two and nine times. This chain connects TRBV20-1 to TRBJ2-7; TRBD2 matches at 9 bases. Per the germline V gene, CDR1 is DFQATT and CDR2 is SNEGSKA (reference sequence). V lost 6 bases to trimming and J lost 2 bases; unmatched junction nucleotides: 8. This CDR3 has 14 residues. CDR3: CSAYTLAGTYEQYF. Here the CDR3 DNA reads TGCAGTGCCTACACCCTAGCGGGGACCTACGAGCAGTACTTC.

This clonotype was detected a few times. The chain has TRBV7-8 and TRBJ2-3; no clear D gene. CDR1 is SGHVS, CDR2 FQNEAQ, per germline. The CDR3 consists of 17 residues. The V gene lost 0 bases and the J gene lost 5 bases, with 18 bases spanning the gap. The CDR3, as DNA: TGTGCCAGCAGCTTAGCCCGAGTTTCGAGGAAGAGAGATACGCAGTATTTT. Protein product: CASSLARVSRKRDTQYF.

Concerning this clonotype: Compared with germline, one end of the junction differs, possibly owing to a read error. This chain joins TRBV7-8 and TRBJ2-2, with D possibly TRBD1 on 6 matching bases. The germline gives CDR1 SGHVS, CDR2 FQNEAQ. The CDR3 covers 15 residues. In DNA, the CDR3 is TGTGCCAGCAGCCTACAGGGAACGAACACCGGGCAGCTGTTTTTT. Translated: CASSLQGTNTGQLFF.

J is TRBJ2-5 and V is TRBV9; D is unresolved. Germline V CDR1 and CDR2: SGDLS, YYNGEE. Trimming pared 0 bases from V and 2 bases from J, leaving 8 bases between. This CDR3 has 14 amino acids. The CDR3 sequence: CASSVGSGQETQYF. DNA for the CDR3: TGTGCCAGCAGCGTAGGTTCAGGTCAAGAGACCCAGTACTTC.

At least ten counts were recorded for this clonotype. The CDR3: CSARVGLAGVGASTDTQYF. CDR3 DNA sequence: TGCAGTGCTAGAGTAGGGCTAGCGGGAGTGGGCGCTAGCACAGATACGCAGTATTTT. The chain carries TRBV20-1 and TRBJ2-3; 10 bases fit TRBD2. V lost 1 base, J lost 0 bases, and 13 bases stayed unmatched. The CDR3 consists of 19 residues. In germline, CDR1 is DFQATT, CDR2 SNEGSKA (reference sequence).

The chain uses TRBV4-3 and TRBJ2-2; tentatively, D is TRBD1 (5 bases). Germline lookup yields CDR1 LGHNA and CDR2 YSLEER. The V and J ends lost 0 bases and 1 base respectively, with 6 bases between them. The CDR3 has 15 residues. The CDR3 reads CASSQDQGNTGELFF. The CDR3 nucleotides are TGCGCCAGCAGCCAAGATCAGGGGAACACCGGGGAGCTGTTTTTT.

This clonotype has only a few counts. This chain uses TRBV6-1 with TRBJ2-7, with a possible D match to TRBD1 (5 bases). With 8 bases removed from V and 6 bases from J, the gap between germline ends came to 23 bases. This CDR3 has 15 amino acids. Germline V gene sequence: CDR1 MNHNS, CDR2 SASEGT. CDR3 amino acids: CASHRPGRERSEQYF. The CDR3 region has the DNA TGTGCCAGCCATCGACCCGGCAGGGAAAGAAGCGAGCAGTACTTC.

V gene TRBV7-2 combines with J gene TRBJ2-1, with 11 bases aligning to TRBD2. The CDR3 contains 14 residues. The V gene end was trimmed by 8 bases and the J gene end by 11 bases; junction bases not matched to a gene: 11. The germline V gene has CDR1 SGHTA and CDR2 FQGNSA. The CDR3 spells CASGTSGSGGKQFF. The CDR3 DNA reads TGTGCCAGCGGAACTAGCGGGAGTGGCGGGAAGCAGTTCTTC. Variable domain in full (rest from reference TRBV7-2 and TRBJ2-1): GAGVSQSPSNKVTEKGKDVELRCDPISGHTALYWYRQSLGQGLEFLIYFQGNSAPDKSGLPSDRFSAERTGGSVSTLTIQRTQQEDSAVYLCASGTSGSGGKQFFGPGTRLTVL.

The chain combines TRBV7-8 with TRBJ2-3, with TRBD2 as a possible D gene (7 bases). The CDR3 consists of 18 residues. Trimming stripped 4 bases from V and 1 base from J, with 21 bases between. Germline values: CDR1 SGHVS, CDR2 FQNEAQ. The DNA for the CDR3 is TGTGCCAGCAGCTCCGGCTGGATGGCGGGGGCGGGCACAGATACGCAGTATTTT. This codes for CASSSGWMAGAGTDTQYF.

The genes are TRBV28 and TRBJ1-1; weak D call: TRBD1 (5 bases). Germline loops: CDR1 MDHEN, CDR2 SYDVKM. CDR3 length: 14 residues. V lost 6 bases and J lost 3, with 14 bases in between. The CDR3 sequence: CASRLPSRDTEAFF. The CDR3 nucleotides read TGTGCCAGCAGGTTACCCAGCAGGGACACTGAAGCTTTCTTT.

This clonotype was counted a few times. V and J are TRBV12-3 or TRBV12-4 and TRBJ2-3; D may be TRBD1 (6 bases). V lost 3 bases and J 3 bases, leaving 16 bases between the germline ends. The CDR3 loop spans 16 amino acids. The CDR3 here is CASSFGRGSRTDTQYF. DNA for the CDR3: TGTGCCAGCAGTTTTGGCAGGGGCAGCAGGACAGATACGCAGTATTTT.